A single sample is the source of the 24 T cell receptor beta chains below, sequenced in a study of blood T cells in healthy people across ages. Primers used in a second PCR of roughly 6 to 11 cycles were a sample-barcoded 5' primer and a J-beta primer mix. TCRdb reanalysed the 5' RACE reads using MiXCR and keeps one entry per CDR3 protein. The data contain under 850,000 distinct CDR3 sequences, about 36% of them singletons. The sample was blood. The receptors come from a man aged 18-30 years in good health.

The chain joins TRBV5-6 to TRBJ1-4, with D tentatively TRBD1 (6 bases). Trimming removed 3 bases at V and 0 bases at J, with 12 bases between. The germline V gene encodes CDR1 SGHDT and CDR2 YYEEEE. This CDR3 comprises 16 residues. CDR3 sequence reads: CASSYRGHSTNEKLFF. DNA of the CDR3: TGTGCCAGCAGCTACCGGGGACATTCAACTAATGAAAAACTGTTTTTT.

CDR3 region: CATSRQRDSSYEQYF. The CDR3 DNA reads TGTGCCACCAGCAGACAAAGGGACAGTTCCTACGAGCAGTACTTC. This chain connects TRBV15 to TRBJ2-7; 7 bases fit TRBD1. Trimming at V came to 2 bases and at J to 1 base, leaving 5 bases not matched to a gene. The CDR3 length is 15 residues. Germline V gene lookup returns CDR1 LNHNV and CDR2 YYDKDF (reference sequence).

This chain connects TRBV4-3 to TRBJ2-3, with D hard to call. V lost 0 bases and J lost 0, with 10 bases in between. The CDR3 spans 16 residues. The germline gives CDR1 LGHNA, CDR2 YSLEER. In DNA, the CDR3 is TGCGCCAGCAGCCAAGACCCAGCTGAGAGCACAGATACGCAGTATTTT. It specifies CASSQDPAESTDTQYF.

The table lists this clonotype with many counts. The genes are TRBV5-1 and TRBJ2-3, with D possibly called TRBD1 or TRBD2 (5 bases each). V was clipped by 4 bases and J by 1 base, with 13 bases between them. Looked up from germline, CDR1 is SGHRS and CDR2 is YFSETQ. The CDR3 consists of 15 residues. This CDR3 reads CASSKGTARTDTQYF. The CDR3 DNA sequence: TGCGCCAGCAGCAAAGGGACGGCCCGCACAGATACGCAGTATTTT.

This chain uses TRBV7-2 with TRBJ2-7; tentative D call: TRBD1 (7 bases). The CDR3 has 17 amino acids. The V gene's germline CDR1 is SGHTA and CDR2 FQGNSA. V was shortened by 3 bases and J by 2 bases, with 20 bases between the two germline ends. Written as DNA, the CDR3 is TGTGCCAGCAGCTTCCGGACGGAGGCAGGGGGGACCTACGAGCAGTACTTC. Translating it yields CASSFRTEAGGTYEQYF.

This chain connects TRBV28 to TRBJ2-1; D gene ambiguous. Judging by the DNA end, TRBJ2-7 fits better; the J call may be wrong. Germline values: CDR1 MDHEN, CDR2 SYDVKM. This CDR3 is 14 amino acids long. This CDR3 reads CASSPGHLYNEQYF. The CDR3 coding sequence is TGTGCCAGCAGTCCCGGTCACCTCTACAATGAGCAGTACTTC.

This clonotype was picked up a small number of times. This chain uses TRBV12-3 or TRBV12-4 with TRBJ2-3; 9 bases map to TRBD2. V shed 0 bases, J shed 1 base, and the junction held 8 bases outside the gene matches. The CDR3 is 18 amino acids. The CDR3 DNA is TGTGCCAGCAGTTTAGCTTCTACGAGCGGGGGGCGCACAGATACGCAGTATTTT. Amino acids: CASSLASTSGGRTDTQYF.

This clonotype showed up just a few times. The chain links TRBV7-3 to TRBJ2-1; D unclear. The tail of the sequence fits TRBJ2-7 better, so the J call may be wrong. The germline V gene has CDR1 SGHTA and CDR2 FQGTGA. The CDR3 is made up of 17 amino acids. CDR3 nucleotide sequence: TGTGCCAGCAGCTTAAAATCCGGCGAACCTTCCTACAATGAGCAGTACTTC. Encoded protein: CASSLKSGEPSYNEQYF.

Note on this clonotype: Being one base from a much bigger clone, this may be a read error. The rearrangement links TRBV20-1 to TRBJ2-7; 10 bases match TRBD2. V shed 6 bases and J 7 bases; nucleotides not matched to a gene: 12. Germline assignment: CDR1 DFQATT and CDR2 SNEGSKA (reference sequence). The CDR3 totals 14 residues. The CDR3 loop reads CSAETSGEYNEQYF. CDR3 DNA sequence: TGCAGTGCGGAAACTAGCGGGGAGTACAATGAGCAGTACTTC.

The chain recombines TRBV15 with TRBJ1-2; possible D gene TRBD1, 5 bases. The CDR3 length is 15 residues. Germline V gene lookup returns CDR1 LNHNV and CDR2 YYDKDF (reference sequence). The ends were cut back, 0 bases at V and 7 bases at J, with 15 bases in the middle. The CDR3 here is CATSRDPAGHSGYTF. The CDR3 DNA is TGTGCCACCAGCAGAGATCCGGCAGGGCATAGTGGCTACACCTTC. The variable domain in full, completed from reference TRBV15 and TRBJ1-2, reads DAMVIQNPRYQVTQFGKPVTLSCSQTLNHNVMYWYQQKSSQAPKLLFHYYDKDFNNEADTPDNFQSRRPNTSFCFLDIRSPGLGDTAMYLCATSRDPAGHSGYTFGSGTRLTVV.

Only a few counts were recorded for this clonotype. The chain employs TRBV10-3 and TRBJ2-5; D gene uncertain. V was shortened by 2 bases and J by 2 bases, with 3 bases between the two germline ends. The germline CDR1 and CDR2 sequences are ENHRY and SYGVKD. The length of the CDR3 is 12 residues. CDR3 sequence: CAISEGQETQYF. CDR3 nucleotides: TGTGCCATCAGTGAGGGTCAAGAGACCCAGTACTTC.

Only a few counts were recorded for this clonotype. This rearrangement joins TRBV4-2 to TRBJ2-1; no definite D call. The J call is uncertain, as TRBJ2-7 better fits the DNA end. Germline V gives CDR1 LGHNA, CDR2 YNFKEQ. The CDR3 is made up of 15 amino acids. The DNA of the CDR3 is TGTGCCAGCAGCCAAGACCCGGAACCTTACAATGAGCAGTACTTC. It specifies CASSQDPEPYNEQYF.

The chain's CDR3 is CASSYRPLPLHF. CDR3 DNA: TGTGCCAGCAGTTACCGACCTCTACCCCTCCACTTT. The chain recombines TRBV6-6 with TRBJ1-6; unclear D gene. V lost 2 bases, J lost 12 bases, and 8 bases lay in between. CDR1 is MNHNY and CDR2 is SVGAGI in the germline V gene (reference sequence). The CDR3 runs 12 residues.

On this clonotype itself: A much bigger clone sits one base away, suggesting this may be a read error. The V gene is TRBV5-1, the J gene TRBJ2-1; 8 bases align to TRBD2. Germline V gene data show CDR1 as SGHRS and CDR2 as YFSETQ. The junction had 9 bases not matched to a gene; V was cut back by 3 bases and J by 7 bases. CDR3 length: 15 residues. This CDR3 is CASSWAGGGQNEQFF. The CDR3 DNA follows: TGCGCCAGCAGCTGGGCTGGCGGGGGGCAAAATGAGCAGTTCTTC.

This clonotype occurred a few times. The rearrangement links TRBV5-1 to TRBJ2-1; D perhaps matches TRBD1 (5 bases). The CDR3 is 15 residues long. Trimming removed 2 bases from V and 6 bases from J, with 15 bases in between. The germline V gene encodes CDR1 SGHRS and CDR2 YFSETQ. The CDR3 is CASSFDSIRTNEQFF. CDR3 in DNA: TGCGCCAGCAGCTTTGACAGCATTAGAACCAATGAGCAGTTCTTC.

This clonotype appeared many times. The chain joins TRBV20-1 to TRBJ2-1; 9 bases are shared with TRBD2. The CDR3 spans 15 residues. With V trimmed by 3 bases and J by 2 bases, 5 bases remained unmatched. Germline V CDR1 and CDR2: DFQATT, SNEGSKA (reference sequence). The CDR3 loop reads CSASPGTSPYNEQFF. For the CDR3, the DNA is TGCAGTGCTAGCCCCGGGACTAGCCCCTACAATGAGCAGTTCTTC.

The V and J genes are TRBV7-9 and TRBJ1-1; 10 bases are shared with TRBD1. Germline CDR1 is SEHNR and CDR2 is FQNEAQ (reference sequence). This CDR3 spans 15 amino acids. Germline trimming cut 4 bases from V and 5 bases from J; bases unmatched to any gene: 7. Here the CDR3 reads CASSYIGTGDTEAFF. In nucleotides, the CDR3 is TGTGCCAGCAGCTATATTGGGACAGGGGATACTGAAGCTTTCTTT.

Note on this clonotype: This may stem from a read error, because a much larger clone lies one nucleotide away. This chain connects TRBV5-1 to TRBJ2-5, with unresolved D. The CDR3 sequence is 13 residues long. Per germline, CDR1 SGHRS and CDR2 YFSETQ. The ends were cut back, 4 bases at V and 11 bases at J, with 18 bases in the middle. The CDR3 loop reads CASSRPMGNEQYF. The DNA for the CDR3 is TGCGCCAGCAGCAGGCCAATGGGCAATGAGCAGTACTTC.

This clonotype was seen more than once but under ten times. CDR3 residues: CASSVSHSNIQYF. Written as DNA, the CDR3 is TGTGCCAGCAGTGTATCCCATTCAAACATTCAGTACTTC. The V and J genes are TRBV28 and TRBJ2-4; D is ambiguous. Germline V gives CDR1 MDHEN, CDR2 SYDVKM. The CDR3 length is 13 residues. The V end was cut by 5 bases, the J end by 6 bases, with 11 bases between.

The chain uses TRBV3-1 and TRBJ2-1, with a tentative D call TRBD2 (7 bases). Germline V gene sequence: CDR1 LGHDT, CDR2 YNNKEL (reference sequence). The CDR3 length is 18 residues. V was trimmed by 0 bases and J by 5 bases, leaving 20 bases between them. CDR3 DNA sequence: TGTGCCAGCAGCCAAGATCAAGTATACGCGGGGGCGAACAATGAGCAGTTCTTC. It yields the protein CASSQDQVYAGANNEQFF.

The table lists this clonotype with a few counts. This chain links TRBV12-3 or TRBV12-4 with TRBJ2-2; TRBD1 aligns across 7 bases. The CDR3 totals 14 residues. V shed 7 bases and J 3 bases; nucleotides not matched to a gene: 5. CDR3 residues: CASKRGLDTGELFF. CDR3 nucleotides: TGTGCCAGCAAGAGGGGGCTAGACACCGGGGAGCTGTTTTTT.

The V call is TRBV20-1, the J call TRBJ1-5; D possibly corresponds to TRBD1 (5 bases). Between the trimmed V and J ends, which lost 6 bases and 0 bases, there was a span of 12 bases. Per germline, CDR1 DFQATT and CDR2 SNEGSKA (reference sequence). This CDR3 comprises 14 residues. The chain's CDR3 is CSALTGPSNQPQHF. CDR3 nucleotides: TGCAGTGCCCTAACGGGACCTAGCAATCAGCCCCAGCATTTT.

In its sample, this clonotype was seen a few times. The rearrangement uses TRBV25-1 and TRBJ1-5, with 7 bases matching TRBD1. This CDR3 region has 21 residues. J was trimmed by 0 bases and V by 2 bases; bases with no gene match: 19. The germline V gene has CDR1 MGHDK and CDR2 SYGVNS. The CDR3 DNA is TGTGCCAGCAGTGAAAGGGTAGGACAGGTGGTCTTGGGGTATAGCAATCAGCCCCAGCATTTT. Encoded protein: CASSERVGQVVLGYSNQPQHF.

To note about this clonotype: A much larger clone differs from this one at a single base, so this may be a read error. The V gene is TRBV5-1, the J gene TRBJ2-1; possibly TRBD2 for D (7 bases). Germline V lookup: CDR1 SGHRS, CDR2 YFSETQ. The CDR3 is 17 amino acids. V was shortened by 5 bases and J by 7 bases, with 25 bases between the two germline ends. The CDR3 spells CASSWDGGLLLQNEQFF. In nucleotides, the CDR3 is TGCGCCAGCAGTTGGGACGGGGGGCTTCTTCTCCAAAATGAGCAGTTCTTC.